This section outlines one T cell receptor beta chain sequence together with its context. This sample is part of a study of T cells expressing NK-cell markers. TCRdb reprocessed the 5' RACE reads and stores each CDR3 protein as one record, lacking DNA. This sample's table has approximately 380,000 distinct CDR3 sequences. The CDR3 has 16 amino acids. CDR1 and CDR2 (germline): MNHEY, SVGAGI. Sequenced: blood T cells: a sorted CD56 or NKG2C T cell subset, CD4+ or CD8+ T cells, or bulk PBMC T cells (not recorded which). The rearrangement links TRBV6-5 to TRBJ1-6. The TCR sequence derives from a man aged 18-75 years in good health. This CDR3 reads CASSYSTGQLNSPLHF.